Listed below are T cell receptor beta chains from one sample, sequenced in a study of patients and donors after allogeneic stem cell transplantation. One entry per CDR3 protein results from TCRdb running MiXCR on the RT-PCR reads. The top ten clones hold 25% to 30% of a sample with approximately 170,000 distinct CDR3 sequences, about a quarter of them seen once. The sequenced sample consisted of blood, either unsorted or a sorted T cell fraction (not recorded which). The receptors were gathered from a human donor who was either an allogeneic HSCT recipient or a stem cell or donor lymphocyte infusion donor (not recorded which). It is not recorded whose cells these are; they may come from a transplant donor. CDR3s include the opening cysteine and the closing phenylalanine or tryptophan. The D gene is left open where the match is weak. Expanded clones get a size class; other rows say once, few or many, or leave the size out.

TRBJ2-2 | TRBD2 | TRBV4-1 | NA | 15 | TGCGCCAGCAGACGCCGGGGGGAAATAACCGGGGAGCTGTTTTTT | CASRRRGEITGELFF
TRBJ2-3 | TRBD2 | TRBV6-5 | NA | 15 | TGTGCCAGCAGTTACTTGGGCGGGGGGACAGATACGCAGTATTTT | CASSYLGGGTDTQYF
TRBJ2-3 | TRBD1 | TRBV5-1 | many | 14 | TGCGCCAGCAGCTTCGGACAGGTGGCAGATACGCAGTATTTT | CASSFGQVADTQYF
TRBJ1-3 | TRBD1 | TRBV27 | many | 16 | TGTGCCAGCAGTTCAACAGGGGATATCTCTGGAAACACCATATATTTT | CASSSTGDISGNTIYF
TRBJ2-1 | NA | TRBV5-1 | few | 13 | TGCGCCAGCAGCTTGTCACTGATGAATGAGCAGTTCTTC | CASSLSLMNEQFF
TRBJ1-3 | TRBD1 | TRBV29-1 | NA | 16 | TGCAGCGTCGGGGATAGGGACAGAGCCTCTGGAAACACCATATATTTT | CSVGDRDRASGNTIYF
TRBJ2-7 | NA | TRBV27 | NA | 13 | TGTGCCAGCCAGACGACAGGCCGCTACGAGCAGTACTTC | CASQTTGRYEQYF
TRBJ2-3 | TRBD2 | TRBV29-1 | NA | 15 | TGCAGCGTTGGACTAGCGGGTACTAGCACAGATACGCAGTATTTT | CSVGLAGTSTDTQYF
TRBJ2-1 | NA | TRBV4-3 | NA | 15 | TGCGCCAGCAGCCCCTTTGGTAGCCTGGGATGTGAGCAGTTCTTC | CASSPFGSLGCEQFF
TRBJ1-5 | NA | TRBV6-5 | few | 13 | TGTGCCAGCAGGACGGCGTCCAATCAGCCCCAGCATTTT | CASRTASNQPQHF